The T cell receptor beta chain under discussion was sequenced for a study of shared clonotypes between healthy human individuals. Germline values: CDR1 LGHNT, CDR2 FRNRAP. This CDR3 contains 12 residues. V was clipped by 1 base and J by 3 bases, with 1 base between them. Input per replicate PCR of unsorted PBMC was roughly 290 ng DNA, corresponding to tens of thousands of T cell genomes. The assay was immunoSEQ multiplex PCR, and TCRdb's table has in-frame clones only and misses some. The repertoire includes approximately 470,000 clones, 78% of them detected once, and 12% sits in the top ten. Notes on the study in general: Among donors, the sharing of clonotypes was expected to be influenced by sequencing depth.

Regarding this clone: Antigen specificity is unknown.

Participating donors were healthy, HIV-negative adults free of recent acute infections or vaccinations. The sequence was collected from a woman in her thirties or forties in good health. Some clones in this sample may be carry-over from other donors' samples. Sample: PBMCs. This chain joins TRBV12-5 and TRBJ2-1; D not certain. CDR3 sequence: CASGLGYNEQFF. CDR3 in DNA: TGTGCTAGTGGTTTGGGCTACAATGAGCAGTTCTTC.